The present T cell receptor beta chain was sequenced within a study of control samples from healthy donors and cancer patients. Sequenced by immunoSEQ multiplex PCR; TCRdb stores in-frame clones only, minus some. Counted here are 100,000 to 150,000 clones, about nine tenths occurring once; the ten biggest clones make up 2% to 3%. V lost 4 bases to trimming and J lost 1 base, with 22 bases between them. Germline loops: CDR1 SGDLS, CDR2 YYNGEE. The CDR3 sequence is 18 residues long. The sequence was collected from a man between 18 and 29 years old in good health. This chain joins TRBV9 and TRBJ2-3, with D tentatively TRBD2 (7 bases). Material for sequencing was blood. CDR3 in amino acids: CASSPAGAGSVGTDTQYF. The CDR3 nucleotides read TGTGCCAGCAGCCCCGCGGGGGCAGGTAGTGTCGGCACAGATACGCAGTATTTT.